This T cell receptor (beta chain) was captured in a study of T-cell reconstitution after alpha-beta-depleted transplantation in children. Unique molecular identifiers were incorporated when the TCRbeta library was constructed. TCRdb itself ran the PCR reads through MiXCR, one entry per CDR3 protein. The sample holds 350,000 to 450,000 distinct CDR3 sequences, roughly 22% seen once. V was shortened by 8 bases and J by 2 bases, with 10 bases between the two germline ends. CDR3 length: 12 amino acids. The clonotype comes from a human donor who donated a stem cell graft to a child with acute myeloid leukemia. The chain combines TRBV12-3 or TRBV12-4 with TRBJ2-7, with unresolved D. Sequences were derived from PBMCs from the stem cell graft donor, sampled from the stem cell graft. The DNA for the CDR3 is TGTGCCAGCGGGGTGGGCCCCTACGAGCAGTACTTC. It yields the protein CASGVGPYEQYF.